The 9 T cell receptor beta chains reported below all come from one sample, sequenced in a study of T cells in Graves' hyperthyroidism and ophthalmopathy. RNA transcripts were the template for amplifying TCR beta CDR3 regions. With the HTBI primer set, the TCR CDR3 went through a first round of RT-PCR. A single record per CDR3 protein comes from TCRdb applying MiXCR to the multiplex PCR reads. Of 700,000 or so distinct CDR3 sequences listed, about 17% are singletons. Source material: blood. Receptors originate from a man between 18 and 35 years old with Graves' hyperthyroidism.

This clonotype was observed a few times. This chain links TRBV14 with TRBJ1-4; no definite D call. Germline CDR1 and CDR2: SGHDN and FVKESK. The CDR3 is 16 amino acids. V dropped 1 base and J dropped 4 bases, with 13 bases sitting between them. CDR3 sequence reads: CASSQAPLGLNEKLFF. As DNA, the CDR3 is TGTGCCAGCAGCCAAGCTCCCCTGGGCCTTAATGAAAAACTGTTTTTT.

The chain has TRBV7-8 and TRBJ2-7, with D perhaps TRBD2 (6 bases). The CDR3 sequence is 13 residues long. Trimming took off 6 bases at V and 0 bases at J, with 9 bases between the two ends. CDR1 is SGHVS and CDR2 is FQNEAQ in the germline V gene. The CDR3, as DNA: TGTGCCAGCAGGGGACTCAGCTCCTACGAGCAGTACTTC. Its translation is CASRGLSSYEQYF.

This clonotype showed up many times. This sequence joins TRBV28 and TRBJ1-2, with D possibly being TRBD1 (6 bases). In germline, CDR1 is MDHEN, CDR2 SYDVKM. CDR3 length: 13 amino acids. Trimming removed 10 bases at V and 4 bases at J, with 16 bases between. The chain's CDR3 is CATLPGGLYGYTF. CDR3 sequence (DNA): TGTGCCACCCTCCCTGGGGGCCTCTATGGCTACACCTTC.

The rearrangement uses TRBV4-3 and TRBJ2-7; TRBD2 is a possible D gene (5 bases). Trimming cost V 1 base and J 2 bases, with 9 bases left between them. There are 14 residues in the CDR3. Germline-derived CDR1 and CDR2 are LGHNA and YSLEER. In nucleotides, the CDR3 is TGCGCCAGCAGCCAAGCGGCGGGCCCCTACGAGCAGTACTTC. It translates to CASSQAAGPYEQYF.

This clonotype was observed a few times. The V and J genes are TRBV7-9 and TRBJ2-7, with TRBD2 matching 7 bases. V was pared by 6 bases and J by 3 bases, with 23 bases of the junction left unmatched. The CDR3 sequence is 19 residues long. CDR1 is SEHNR and CDR2 is FQNEAQ in the germline V gene (reference sequence). In DNA, the CDR3 is TGTGCCAGCAGTCCTAGCGGAATCTCACCCGCTTATTCTTTCTACGAGCAGTACTTC. Amino acid sequence: CASSPSGISPAYSFYEQYF. The complete variable domain, with remaining parts taken from reference TRBV7-9 and TRBJ2-7, reads DTGVSQNPRHKITKRGQNVTFRCDPISEHNRLYWYRQTLGQGPEFLTYFQNEAQLEKSRLLSDRFSAERPKGSFSTLEIQRTEQGDSAMYLCASSPSGISPAYSFYEQYFGPGTRLTVT.

This chain joins TRBV5-5 and TRBJ2-7; D tentatively reads TRBD1 or TRBD2 (5 bases each). V gave up 3 bases and J gave up 6 bases, with 19 bases separating them. Per the germline V gene, CDR1 is SGHKS and CDR2 is YYEKEE (reference sequence). The CDR3 consists of 15 residues. CDR3 residues: CASSSIGGGRGEQYF. In DNA, the CDR3 is TGTGCCAGCAGCTCAATCGGCGGAGGAAGGGGCGAGCAGTACTTC. The complete variable domain, with remaining parts taken from reference TRBV5-5 and TRBJ2-7, reads DAGVTQSPTHLIKTRGQQVTLRCSPISGHKSVSWYQQVLGQGPQFIFQYYEKEERGRGNFPDRFSARQFPNYSSELNVNALLLGDSALYLCASSSIGGGRGEQYFGPGTRLTVT.

This chain connects TRBV3-1 to TRBJ2-5; 7 bases are a match to TRBD1. CDR1 is LGHDT and CDR2 is YNNKEL in the germline V gene (reference sequence). This CDR3 is 16 amino acids long. Germline trimming cut 2 bases from V and 3 bases from J; bases unmatched to any gene: 9. CDR3 residues: CASSQPKGQVEETQYF. CDR3 bases: TGTGCCAGCAGCCAACCCAAAGGACAGGTAGAAGAGACCCAGTACTTC.

This clonotype turned up a few times. V and J are TRBV10-1 and TRBJ2-3, with TRBD1 as a possible D gene (6 bases). The CDR3 is 16 amino acids. Germline CDR1 and CDR2: WNHNN and SYGVQD (reference sequence). Trimming took off 3 bases at V and 1 base at J, with 14 bases between the two ends. CDR3 coding DNA: TGCGCCAGCAGTGATCCCAGGGGAAGGGGCACAGATACGCAGTATTTT. It specifies CASSDPRGRGTDTQYF.

This clonotype was observed a few times. The chain couples TRBV9 to TRBJ2-6, with 7 positions matching TRBD1. The germline CDR1 and CDR2 sequences are SGDLS and YYNGEE. The V segment lost 3 bases and the J segment 4 bases; nucleotides outside the gene matches: 7. The CDR3 totals 16 residues. CDR3 residues: CASSAYDRVGANVLTF. In nucleotides, the CDR3 is TGTGCCAGCAGCGCCTACGACAGGGTCGGGGCCAACGTCCTGACTTTC. The full variable domain, completed using reference TRBV9 and TRBJ2-6, is DSGVTQTPKHLITATGQRVTLRCSPRSGDLSVYWYQQSLDQGLQFLIQYYNGEERAKGNILERFSAQQFPDLHSELNLSSLELGDSALYFCASSAYDRVGANVLTFGAGSRLTVL.